These 29 T cell receptor beta chains were all obtained from the same sample, sequenced in a study of response to subunit inactivated influenza vaccine. Each CDR3 protein is one row after TCRdb ran MiXCR on the RT-PCR reads. This table holds over 150,000 distinct CDR3 sequences, around 8.8% found once. Sequences were derived from non-naive T cells sorted from PBMCs, sampled on the day of vaccination. The receptors stem from a man over 45 who received an inactivated influenza vaccine.

The J gene is TRBJ2-1, the V gene TRBV7-2; D remains unclear. The CDR3 has 11 residues. Trimming took off 3 bases at V and 5 bases at J, with 2 bases between the two ends. The germline V gene has CDR1 SGHTA and CDR2 FQGNSA. The CDR3 nucleotides are TGTGCCAGCAGCTTTCACAATGAGCAGTTCTTC. Translation: CASSFHNEQFF.

This clonotype was counted at least ten times. The CDR3: CASSLALRNEQFF. The CDR3 DNA reads as TGTGCCAGCAGCTTAGCTTTACGGAATGAGCAGTTCTTC. The chain carries TRBV11-2 and TRBJ2-1; D not resolved. Germline-derived CDR1 and CDR2 are SGHAT and FQNNGV. The length of the CDR3 is 13 residues. Trimming removed 1 base at V and 7 bases at J, with 8 bases between.

The V and J genes are TRBV3-1 and TRBJ2-2; 10 bases agree with TRBD2. The CDR3 is 14 amino acids. The germline gives CDR1 LGHDT, CDR2 YNNKEL (reference sequence). With V trimmed by 6 bases and J by 4 bases, 2 bases remained unmatched. CDR3 protein: CASRPSGSTGELFF. The CDR3 DNA sequence: TGTGCCAGCAGACCTAGCGGGAGCACCGGGGAGCTGTTTTTT.

The chain recombines TRBV20-1 with TRBJ2-1; D gene ambiguous. CDR3 length: 13 residues. V lost 3 bases, J lost 8 bases, and 14 bases lay in between. The germline CDR1 and CDR2 sequences are DFQATT and SNEGSKA (reference sequence). The CDR3 loop reads CSASVGHNDEQFF. CDR3 sequence (DNA): TGCAGTGCTAGTGTAGGCCACAACGATGAGCAGTTCTTC.

The table lists this clonotype with many counts. The chain couples TRBV20-1 to TRBJ2-5; D might be TRBD2 (5 bases). Germline loops: CDR1 DFQATT, CDR2 SNEGSKA (reference sequence). CDR3 size: 16 residues. Trimming pared 3 bases from V and 1 base from J, leaving 18 bases between. The DNA for the CDR3 is TGCAGTGCTAGTTCCGGCGGGCTGTCTACCCAAGAGACCCAGTACTTC. Translating it yields CSASSGGLSTQETQYF.

This clonotype was detected only a few times. The rearrangement joins TRBV12-3 or TRBV12-4 to TRBJ2-7; the D call may be TRBD1 or TRBD2 (5 bases each). The ends were cut back, 5 bases at V and 0 bases at J, with 11 bases in the middle. The CDR3 totals 14 residues. Here the CDR3 reads CASSAGTHSYEQYF. CDR3 coding DNA: TGTGCCAGCAGTGCCGGGACCCACTCCTACGAGCAGTACTTC.

This clonotype was counted a few times. The chain has TRBV20-1 and TRBJ2-2; D uncertain. Trimming stripped 3 bases from V and 0 bases from J, with 8 bases between. In germline, CDR1 is DFQATT, CDR2 SNEGSKA (reference sequence). This CDR3 is built from 14 residues. The DNA of the CDR3 is TGCAGTGCTAGGGTTTCGGCGAACACCGGGGAGCTGTTTTTT. As protein: CSARVSANTGELFF.

A few counts support this clonotype. The rearrangement links TRBV2 to TRBJ2-1; tentative D call: TRBD2 (6 bases). V gave up 5 bases and J gave up 1 base, with 15 bases separating them. The CDR3 extends over 16 amino acids. Germline V gene lookup returns CDR1 SNHLY and CDR2 FYNNEI. The CDR3 protein is CASSNGGTLSYNEQFF. The CDR3 DNA sequence: TGTGCCAGCAGTAATGGCGGGACTCTTTCCTACAATGAGCAGTTCTTC.

This clonotype was seen once. CDR3 nucleotide sequence: TGTGCCATCACAGAACAGGGTAACAATGAGCAGTTCTTC. This translates into CAITEQGNNEQFF. The V gene is TRBV10-3, the J gene TRBJ2-1; a weak D match, TRBD1 (6 bases). Germline CDR1 ENHRY, CDR2 SYGVKD. This CDR3 has 13 residues. V lost 7 bases and J lost 5, with 12 bases in between.

This clonotype was observed a few times. The rearrangement links TRBV5-1 to TRBJ2-3; 9 bases fit TRBD2. J lost 0 bases, V lost 6 bases, and 8 bases had no gene match. The CDR3 runs 16 residues. CDR1 is SGHRS and CDR2 is YFSETQ in the germline V gene. CDR3 sequence reads: CASMYSSGVSTDTQYF. CDR3 sequence (DNA): TGCGCCAGCATGTATTCTAGCGGGGTTAGCACAGATACGCAGTATTTT.

The chain has TRBV7-3 and TRBJ1-1, with 7 bases that match TRBD1. The V segment lost 6 bases and the J segment 4 bases; nucleotides outside the gene matches: 5. The CDR3 extends over 13 amino acids. The germline V gene has CDR1 SGHTA and CDR2 FQGTGA. The CDR3 nucleotides read TGTGCCAGCAGTCAGGGGGTCTCCACTGAAGCTTTCTTT. Translation gives CASSQGVSTEAFF.

The chain employs TRBV28 and TRBJ1-2; TRBD1 is a possible D gene (5 bases). The ends were cut back, 6 bases at V and 4 bases at J, with 12 bases in the middle. CDR1 is MDHEN and CDR2 is SYDVKM in the germline V gene. This CDR3 spans 13 amino acids. Written as DNA, the CDR3 is TGTGCCAGCAGCACCAGGGATGGCTATGGCTACACCTTC. Translating it yields CASSTRDGYGYTF.

There are many counts of this clonotype. V and J are TRBV5-4 and TRBJ2-3; D not certain. Germline V gene lookup returns CDR1 SGHNT and CDR2 YYREEE (reference sequence). Trimming stripped 0 bases from V and 5 bases from J, with 16 bases between. The CDR3 extends over 16 amino acids. The CDR3 spells CASSLGFARSGDTQYF. In DNA form, the CDR3 reads TGTGCCAGCAGCTTGGGGTTCGCCCGCTCGGGAGATACGCAGTATTTT.

This chain joins TRBV3-1 and TRBJ1-4; maybe TRBD1 (6 bases). The CDR3 is made up of 14 amino acids. V lost 4 bases to trimming and J lost 8 bases, with 14 bases between them. Germline assignment: CDR1 LGHDT and CDR2 YNNKEL (reference sequence). The DNA for the CDR3 is TGTGCCAGCAGCCCCAGGACAGTAGACGAAAAACTGTTTTTT. Its protein is CASSPRTVDEKLFF.

This clonotype showed up many times. This chain links TRBV6-1 with TRBJ2-7; D may be TRBD1 (6 bases). The CDR3 totals 13 residues. V was clipped by 2 bases and J by 3 bases, with 8 bases between them. Per the germline V gene, CDR1 is MNHNS and CDR2 is SASEGT. CDR3 DNA: TGTGCCAGCAGTGAACGACAGGACTACGAGCAGTACTTC. Translated: CASSERQDYEQYF.

The genes are TRBV10-3 and TRBJ1-5; D is unresolved. Trimming removed 10 bases from V and 0 bases from J, with 16 bases in between. The V gene's germline CDR1 is ENHRY and CDR2 SYGVKD. The CDR3 totals 15 residues. CDR3 amino acids: CATRTDGNSNQPQHF. The CDR3 bases are TGTGCCACCCGGACCGACGGGAATAGCAATCAGCCCCAGCATTTT.

The chain recombines TRBV19 with TRBJ1-6, with 7 bases that match TRBD1. With 8 bases clipped from V and 10 bases from J, the junction kept 8 bases outside the gene matches. Germline CDR1 reads LNHDA; CDR2 reads SQIVND (reference sequence). This CDR3 comprises 13 residues. DNA of the CDR3: TGTGCCAGTTCGAGGGGGCAGCAATCACCCCTCCACTTT. Translating it yields CASSRGQQSPLHF.

This clonotype came up many times. The gene calls are TRBV4-3 and TRBJ2-3; D gene unclear. Germline CDR1 is LGHNA and CDR2 is YSLEER. V lost 3 bases, J lost 1 base, and 11 bases lay in between. This CDR3 comprises 15 residues. Here the CDR3 DNA reads TGCGCCAGCAGCCAGAGCCCGGGCCGCACAGATACGCAGTATTTT. Residues: CASSQSPGRTDTQYF.

Worth noting for this clonotype: A clone one base away is much larger, so this may be a read error. V usage is TRBV7-2 and J usage is TRBJ2-3; tentative D call: TRBD2 (6 bases). The CDR3 has 14 amino acids. CDR1 is SGHTA and CDR2 is FQGNSA in the germline V gene. Trimming removed 5 bases from V and 5 bases from J, with 14 bases in between. The DNA for the CDR3 is TGTGCCAGCAGCGAGGCTATCGGGGGAGATACGCAGTATTTT. It encodes CASSEAIGGDTQYF.

This clonotype was observed a few times. V gene TRBV12-3 or TRBV12-4 combines with J gene TRBJ2-1, with D hard to call. The CDR3 runs to 15 residues. Between the trimmed V and J ends, which lost 5 bases and 6 bases, there was a span of 17 bases. DNA of the CDR3: TGTGCCAGCAGTAAACCGTCCCATGTCCCCAATGAGCAGTTCTTC. Its translation is CASSKPSHVPNEQFF.

This clonotype was picked up a small number of times. The rearrangement uses TRBV9 and TRBJ2-1; D may correspond to TRBD1 or TRBD2 (6 bases each). Germline V gives CDR1 SGDLS, CDR2 YYNGEE. The germline V and J ends were trimmed by 0 bases and 8 bases, with 12 bases remaining between them. This CDR3 has 14 amino acids. The CDR3 here is CASSVGRGEYEQFF. In DNA, the CDR3 is TGTGCCAGCAGCGTAGGGAGGGGGGAATATGAGCAGTTCTTC.

This clonotype was counted at least ten times. The chain combines TRBV29-1 with TRBJ2-5, with D possibly matching TRBD1 (5 bases). This CDR3 region has 14 residues. From germline, CDR1 is SQVTM and CDR2 ANQGSEA. V lost 2 bases, J lost 4 bases, and 14 bases lay in between. This CDR3 is CSVEFGHWGETQYF. The CDR3, as DNA: TGCAGCGTTGAATTCGGACATTGGGGAGAGACCCAGTACTTC. The full variable domain, its missing parts supplied by reference TRBV29-1 and TRBJ2-5, is SAVISQKPSRDICQRGTSLTIQCQVDSQVTMMFWYRQQPGQSLTLIATANQGSEATYESGFVIDKFPISRPNLTFSTLTVSNMSPEDSSIYLCSVEFGHWGETQYFGPGTRLLVL.

In this sample, this clonotype turned up many times. The chain uses TRBV7-2 and TRBJ2-3; 13 bases line up with TRBD2. This CDR3 has 17 residues. V lost 5 bases and J lost 6; bases outside the gene matches: 11. The germline V gene encodes CDR1 SGHTA and CDR2 FQGNSA. This chain's CDR3 is CASSVLWTSGGMDTQYF. The CDR3 region has the DNA TGTGCCAGCAGCGTTCTGTGGACTAGCGGGGGTATGGATACGCAGTATTTT.

This clonotype was counted many times. The chain recombines TRBV7-9 with TRBJ2-1; no clear D gene. Germline CDR1 and CDR2: SEHNR and FQNEAQ (reference sequence). CDR3 length: 12 amino acids. V was clipped by 5 bases and J by 9 bases, with 11 bases between them. The CDR3 loop is CASSLGVREQFF. The CDR3 DNA reads TGTGCCAGCAGCCTTGGAGTCCGTGAGCAGTTCTTC.

This clonotype was counted a few times. The rearrangement joins TRBV6-1 to TRBJ2-7, with D tentatively TRBD1 (6 bases). V shed 4 bases and J shed 3 bases, with 10 bases lying between them. Germline assignment: CDR1 MNHNS and CDR2 SASEGT. The CDR3 is made up of 13 amino acids. CDR3: CASSAGTIYEQYF. DNA of the CDR3: TGTGCCAGCAGTGCCGGGACAATCTACGAGCAGTACTTC.

The chain links TRBV6-2 or TRBV6-3 to TRBJ2-5; 7 bases are a match to TRBD2. The CDR3 sequence is 15 residues long. The V gene's germline CDR1 is MNHEY and CDR2 SVGEGT. V lost 0 bases and J lost 5; bases outside the gene matches: 6. CDR3 nucleotide sequence: TGTGCCAGCAGTTACTCGTCACGGGAGGTGGAGACCCAGTACTTC. Amino acids: CASSYSSREVETQYF.

The chain has TRBV20-1 and TRBJ2-3, with 7 bases fitting TRBD2. V lost 0 bases to trimming and J lost 7 bases; unmatched junction nucleotides: 10. The germline V gene has CDR1 DFQATT and CDR2 SNEGSKA (reference sequence). The CDR3 runs 15 residues. The CDR3 region has the DNA TGCAGTGCTAGAGATTGGCGGGAGAATTCATATACGCAGTATTTT. Translation gives CSARDWRENSYTQYF.

The rearrangement joins TRBV5-4 to TRBJ2-1, with TRBD1 matching 11 bases. CDR3 length: 15 residues. Per germline, CDR1 SGHNT and CDR2 YYREEE (reference sequence). Trimming at V came to 0 bases and at J to 8 bases, leaving 4 bases not matched to a gene. The CDR3 here is CASSLGGQGADEQFF. In DNA form, the CDR3 reads TGTGCCAGCAGCTTGGGTGGACAGGGGGCGGATGAGCAGTTCTTC.

The chain has TRBV24-1 and TRBJ2-3; 9 bases are a match to TRBD1. Trimming took 5 bases from V and 6 from J; bases not matched to a gene: 8. The V gene's germline CDR1 is KGHDR and CDR2 SFDVKD. The CDR3 contains 15 residues. The CDR3 DNA follows: TGTGCCACCAGTGTTTACGACAGGGGGAAGGATACGCAGTATTTT. It encodes CATSVYDRGKDTQYF.